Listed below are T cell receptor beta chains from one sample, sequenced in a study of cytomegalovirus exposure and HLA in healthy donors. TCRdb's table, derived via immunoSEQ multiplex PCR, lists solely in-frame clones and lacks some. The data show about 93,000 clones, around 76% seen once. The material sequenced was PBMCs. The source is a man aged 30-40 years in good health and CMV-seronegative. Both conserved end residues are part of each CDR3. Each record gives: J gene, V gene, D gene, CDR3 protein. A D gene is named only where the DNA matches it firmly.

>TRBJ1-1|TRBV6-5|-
CASSYGGRNTEAFF
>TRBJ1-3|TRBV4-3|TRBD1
CASSQELDRGPLEFGNTIYF
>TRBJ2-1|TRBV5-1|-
CASSSDSSYNEQFF
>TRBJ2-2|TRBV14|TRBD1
CASSPSGQGKTGELFF
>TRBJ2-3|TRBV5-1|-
CASELVGSTDTQYF
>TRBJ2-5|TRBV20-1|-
CSASLETQYF
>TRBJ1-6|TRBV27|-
CASSLSAYRVKNSPLHF
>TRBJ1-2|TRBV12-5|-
CASGQALSYGYTF
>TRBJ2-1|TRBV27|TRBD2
CASSLWGGSSYNEQFF
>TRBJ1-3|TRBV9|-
CASTERGTISGNTIYF
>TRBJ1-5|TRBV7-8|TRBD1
CASSPGGNQPQHF
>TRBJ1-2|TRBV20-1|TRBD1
CSATGTGGYTF
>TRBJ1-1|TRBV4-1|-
CASSQKSLALGVTEAFF
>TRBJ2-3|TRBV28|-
CASQGGHSTDTQYF
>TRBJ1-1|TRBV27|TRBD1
CASSPLPGTGGRAFF
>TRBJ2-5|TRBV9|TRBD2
CASSPGGLAPQETQYF
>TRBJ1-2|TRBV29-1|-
CSVDSPSGGLDGYTF
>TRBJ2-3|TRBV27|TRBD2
CASSSIWAGEGTDTQYF
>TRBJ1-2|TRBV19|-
CASSTPGKANYGYTF
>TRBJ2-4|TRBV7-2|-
CASSSPERGLNIQYF